One sample yielded the 17 T cell receptor beta chains listed below, sequenced in a study of cytomegalovirus exposure and HLA in healthy donors. The study ran its PCR with 60 Vbeta and 13 Jbeta primers. This table comes from immunoSEQ multiplex PCR, and its TCRdb copy is limited to in-frame clones, with some not included. This repertoire includes 150,000 or so clones. The sample comprised PBMCs. These receptors came from a woman under 30 in good health and CMV-seronegative.

This chain connects TRBV2 to TRBJ2-3; 11 bases map to TRBD2. The ends lost 2 bases at V and 1 base at J; junction bases unmatched: 8. Germline lookup yields CDR1 SNHLY and CDR2 FYNNEI. There are 18 residues in the CDR3. The chain's CDR3 is CASSEWGSGRAGTDTQYF. The DNA of the CDR3 is TGTGCCAGCAGTGAATGGGGTAGCGGGAGGGCCGGCACAGATACGCAGTATTTT.

CDR3 nucleotides: TGTGCTAGTGGTCAACAGGTTAACACTGAAGCTTTCTTT. Amino acid sequence: CASGQQVNTEAFF. The chain recombines TRBV12-5 with TRBJ1-1; perhaps TRBD1 as D (5 bases). This CDR3 spans 13 amino acids. The germline gives CDR1 LGHNT, CDR2 FRNRAP. Trimming removed 5 bases at V and 2 bases at J, with 9 bases between.

V gene TRBV5-1 combines with J gene TRBJ2-2; 7 bases fit TRBD1. Per the germline V gene, CDR1 is SGHRS and CDR2 is YFSETQ. The trim removed 4 bases at V and 4 bases at J, leaving 7 bases unmatched. This CDR3 contains 15 residues. The CDR3 here is CASSTGTAFTGELFF. As DNA, the CDR3 is TGCGCCAGCAGCACCGGGACAGCATTCACCGGGGAGCTGTTTTTT.

CDR3 sequence reads: CASSPQGLNTEAFF. DNA for the CDR3: TGTGCCAGCAGCCCCCAGGGGCTGAACACTGAAGCTTTCTTT. The chain employs TRBV9 and TRBJ1-1, with a possible D match to TRBD1 (6 bases). The germline V and J ends were trimmed by 4 bases and 0 bases, with 10 bases remaining between them. The CDR3 spans 14 residues. The V gene's germline CDR1 is SGDLS and CDR2 YYNGEE.

The V call is TRBV7-2, the J call TRBJ1-1; D might be TRBD1 (5 bases). The germline gives CDR1 SGHTA, CDR2 FQGNSA. V was cut by 1 base and J by 4 bases, with 10 bases left in between. CDR3 length equals 14 residues. CDR3 DNA: TGTGCCAGCAGCTTAGTGGGGGGGTCCACTGAAGCTTTCTTT. This gives the protein CASSLVGGSTEAFF.

The J gene is TRBJ1-1, the V gene TRBV6-6, with TRBD1 identical over 9 bases. V trimming: 2 bases; J trimming: 7 bases; junction bases outside the gene matches: 5. The length of the CDR3 is 14 residues. CDR1 MNHNY and CDR2 SVGAGI come from the germline V gene (reference sequence). The CDR3 sequence: CASSYITGGIEAFF. CDR3 DNA: TGTGCCAGCAGTTACATCACAGGGGGCATTGAAGCTTTCTTT.

This chain joins TRBV5-4 and TRBJ1-3; D not certain. V was trimmed by 4 bases and J by 0 bases, leaving 8 bases between them. CDR1 and CDR2 (germline): SGHNT, YYREEE (reference sequence). This CDR3 is 14 amino acids long. As DNA, the CDR3 is TGTGCCAGCAGCAGAGACTCCTCTGGAAACACCATATATTTT. It is translated as CASSRDSSGNTIYF.

CDR3: CASSGMGLANQETQYF. The CDR3 DNA sequence: TGTGCCAGCAGTGGTATGGGACTAGCCAACCAAGAGACCCAGTACTTC. V is TRBV25-1 and J is TRBJ2-5; the match to TRBD2 covers 9 bases. With 4 bases clipped from V and 0 bases from J, the junction kept 6 bases outside the gene matches. The CDR3 extends over 16 amino acids. CDR1 is MGHDK, CDR2 SYGVNS, per germline.

The V and J genes are TRBV13 and TRBJ1-5; the match to TRBD1 covers 7 bases. The CDR3 runs 17 residues. Germline CDR1 and CDR2: PRHDT and FYEKMQ (reference sequence). V shed 0 bases, J shed 1 base, and the junction held 6 bases outside the gene matches. The CDR3 region is CASSLGGKGASNQPQHF. The DNA for the CDR3 is TGTGCCAGCAGCTTAGGAGGTAAGGGGGCGAGCAATCAGCCCCAGCATTTT.

This chain links TRBV5-4 with TRBJ2-1; 7 bases match TRBD2. The V segment lost 0 bases and the J segment 0 bases; nucleotides outside the gene matches: 3. The CDR3 consists of 16 residues. The germline V gene encodes CDR1 SGHNT and CDR2 YYREEE (reference sequence). CDR3 in DNA: TGTGCCAGCAGCTTGGAAGCGGGAAGCTCCTACAATGAGCAGTTCTTC. Amino acid sequence: CASSLEAGSSYNEQFF. Looking up the rest from reference TRBV5-4 and TRBJ2-1 gives the full variable domain: ETGVTQSPTHLIKTRGQQVTLRCSSQSGHNTVSWYQQALGQGPQFIFQYYREEENGRGNFPPRFSGLQFPNYSSELNVNALELDDSALYLCASSLEAGSSYNEQFFGPGTRLTVL.

The chain joins TRBV9 to TRBJ2-2; D may be TRBD1 (5 bases). Per germline, CDR1 SGDLS and CDR2 YYNGEE. The CDR3 totals 16 residues. Trimming removed 0 bases from V and 5 bases from J, with 14 bases in between. The CDR3 is CASSVEGQGWTGELFF. As DNA, the CDR3 is TGTGCCAGCAGCGTAGAGGGGCAGGGATGGACCGGGGAGCTGTTTTTT.

V is TRBV10-3 and J is TRBJ2-1, with TRBD1 matching over 7 bases. Germline loops: CDR1 ENHRY, CDR2 SYGVKD. The CDR3 covers 17 residues. The V segment lost 2 bases and the J segment 1 base; nucleotides outside the gene matches: 8. The CDR3 region is CAISERGRDRSYNEQFF. CDR3 sequence (DNA): TGTGCCATCAGTGAGAGGGGGCGTGACAGATCCTACAATGAGCAGTTCTTC.

The gene calls are TRBV9 and TRBJ1-4, with D possibly being TRBD1 (6 bases). With 2 bases removed from V and 6 bases from J, the gap between germline ends came to 14 bases. There are 15 residues in the CDR3. Germline values: CDR1 SGDLS, CDR2 YYNGEE. CDR3 sequence: CASSVSGTPYEKLFF. The CDR3 DNA reads TGTGCCAGCAGCGTTTCCGGGACACCATATGAAAAACTGTTTTTT.

This sequence joins TRBV2 and TRBJ2-5; maybe TRBD2 (6 bases). Trimming shortened V by 8 bases and J by 4 bases, and 17 bases separated the two germline ends. CDR3 length: 14 amino acids. Germline values: CDR1 SNHLY, CDR2 FYNNEI. The CDR3 DNA reads TGTGCCAGCGGAGGGGTGTTCGGGCCAGAGACCCAGTACTTC. Translation gives CASGGVFGPETQYF.

J is TRBJ2-1 and V is TRBV21-1; the table's D call TRBD1 went unverified against the DNA. TRBV21-1 is a pseudogene segment. This CDR3 has 16 amino acids. The chain's CDR3 is CASSKEQASSYNEQFF. DNA of the CDR3: TGTGCCAGCAGCAAAGAACAGGCGAGCTCCTACAATGAGCAGTTCTTC.

The rearrangement joins TRBV6-5 to TRBJ2-7, with unresolved D. Germline CDR1 and CDR2: MNHEY and SVGAGI. The CDR3 is made up of 12 amino acids. With 4 bases removed from V and 0 bases from J, the gap between germline ends came to 4 bases. CDR3 coding DNA: TGTGCCAGCAGTTCGAGCTCCTACGAGCAGTACTTC. Amino acid sequence: CASSSSSYEQYF.

The rearrangement uses TRBV6-1 and TRBJ2-7; 12 bases are a match to TRBD2. Trimming at V came to 4 bases and at J to 12 bases, leaving 10 bases not matched to a gene. Germline values: CDR1 MNHNS, CDR2 SASEGT. This CDR3 has 14 residues. CDR3 loop: CASSAGTSGPERYV. The DNA of the CDR3 is TGTGCCAGCAGTGCCGGGACTAGCGGGCCAGAACGGTACGTC.